This TCR beta chain originates from a study of T cells expressing NK-cell markers. TCRdb reprocessed the 5' RACE reads, keeping one entry per CDR3 protein, no DNA. The sample is made up of 400,000 to 550,000 distinct CDR3 sequences, and the top ten hold roughly 8% of it. Input material: blood T cells: a sorted CD56 or NKG2C T cell subset, CD4+ or CD8+ T cells, or bulk PBMC T cells (not recorded which). The TCR comes from a woman between 18 and 70 years old in good health.

CDR3 region: CASSHLAGGPGEQYF. The chain uses TRBV4-2 and TRBJ2-7; the D call from TCRdb, TRBD2, cannot be confirmed without DNA. This CDR3 comprises 15 residues. Germline loops: CDR1 LGHNA, CDR2 YNFKEQ.